These 32 T cell receptor beta chains share one sample of origin, sequenced in a study of T cell repertoires in cytomegalovirus infection. TCRdb independently ran MiXCR on the reads; one entry per CDR3 protein. The sample contains over 250,000 distinct CDR3 sequences, roughly a fifth of which appear only once. Their specific antigens are unknown. This specimen consisted of cultured PBMCs, obtained from culture after CMV antigen stimulation. These receptors came from a human donor in good health (CMV status not recorded). Some clones in this sample may be carry-over from other donors' samples.

In its sample, this clonotype was seen many times. The chain joins TRBV7-2 to TRBJ1-2, with D unclear. There are 15 residues in the CDR3. The germline V gene encodes CDR1 SGHTA and CDR2 FQGNSA. Trimming pared 0 bases from V and 6 bases from J, leaving 14 bases between. Written as DNA, the CDR3 is TGTGCCAGCAGCTTAGCTGGGTCCTTAGGAGATGGCTACACCTTC. Encoded protein: CASSLAGSLGDGYTF.

The V call is TRBV6-2 or TRBV6-3, the J call TRBJ2-4; 11 nucleotides agree with TRBD1. The ends lost 6 bases at V and 13 bases at J; junction bases unmatched: 2. Germline lookup yields CDR1 MNHEY and CDR2 SVGEGT. CDR3 length: 11 residues. The CDR3, as DNA: TGTGCCAGCAGGGACAGGGGGCTGCAGTACTTC. Residues: CASRDRGLQYF.

This clonotype was seen more than once but under ten times. This chain joins TRBV20-1 and TRBJ2-2; 8 positions agree with TRBD2. V trimming: 6 bases; J trimming: 5 bases; junction bases outside the gene matches: 8. Per the germline V gene, CDR1 is DFQATT and CDR2 is SNEGSKA (reference sequence). The CDR3 covers 14 residues. The CDR3 sequence is CSAPRLAGTGELFF. The DNA of the CDR3 is TGCAGTGCCCCCCGGCTAGCGGGTACCGGGGAGCTGTTTTTT.

V and J are TRBV13 and TRBJ2-5, with D tentatively TRBD1 or TRBD2 (6 bases each). CDR1 and CDR2 from the germline V gene are PRHDT and FYEKMQ (reference sequence). The CDR3 contains 19 residues. V was pared by 4 bases and J by 5 bases, with 29 bases between. The CDR3 DNA follows: TGTGCCAGCAGCTCAGGACGGACAGCCGCTCCCGGGGGAGGCGAGACCCAGTACTTC. Encoded protein: CASSSGRTAAPGGGETQYF.

This rearrangement joins TRBV4-2 to TRBJ1-4; no definite D call. V lost 2 bases and J lost 7, with 14 bases in between. Germline V gene lookup returns CDR1 LGHNA and CDR2 YNFKEQ. The CDR3 spans 15 residues. CDR3 amino acids: CASSQPLNTGEKLFF. DNA for the CDR3: TGTGCCAGCAGCCAACCGCTTAACACGGGTGAAAAACTGTTTTTT.

This chain joins TRBV11-3 and TRBJ2-1; TRBD2 agrees at 9 bases. V shed 3 bases and J 3 bases; nucleotides not matched to a gene: 12. The CDR3 is 18 amino acids. CDR1 and CDR2 (germline): SGHNT, YENEEA. The CDR3 region is CASSLVQGLARYYNEQFF. For the CDR3, the DNA is TGTGCCAGCAGCTTGGTCCAAGGACTAGCGAGGTACTACAATGAGCAGTTCTTC.

This clonotype turned up a few times. The rearrangement joins TRBV28 to TRBJ2-5; weak D call: TRBD1 (6 bases). V was pared by 5 bases and J by 2 bases, with 12 bases between. The CDR3 is 14 residues long. Germline loops: CDR1 MDHEN, CDR2 SYDVKM. CDR3 region: CASSIPTGQETQYF. As DNA, the CDR3 is TGTGCCAGCAGTATACCGACAGGACAAGAGACCCAGTACTTC.

The chain is built from TRBV6-8 and TRBJ2-7; D possibly corresponds to TRBD2 (6 bases). This CDR3 is 13 amino acids long. Germline assignment: CDR1 MNHGY and CDR2 SAAAGT. V lost 6 bases and J lost 2, with 11 bases in between. CDR3 sequence (DNA): TGTGCCAGCAGCGTGGGGGGAACCTACGAGCAGTACTTC. Its translation is CASSVGGTYEQYF.

The V gene is TRBV6-1, the J gene TRBJ1-3, with 8 positions matching TRBD1. Germline-derived CDR1 and CDR2 are MNHNS and SASEGT. V dropped 6 bases and J dropped 2; count of bases not matched to a gene: 6. The length of the CDR3 is 15 residues. The CDR3 protein is CASSSLTGAGNTIYF. The CDR3 coding sequence is TGTGCCAGCAGCTCACTGACAGGGGCTGGAAACACCATATATTTT.

This clonotype was detected many times. The chain recombines TRBV7-9 with TRBJ1-1; D gene unclear. V lost 5 bases and J lost 4, with 17 bases in between. The CDR3 contains 15 residues. Looked up from germline, CDR1 is SEHNR and CDR2 is FQNEAQ (reference sequence). As DNA, the CDR3 is TGTGCCAGCAGCCGGGCCGGATTAATGGGCACTGAAGCTTTCTTT. Protein sequence: CASSRAGLMGTEAFF.

This chain joins TRBV28 and TRBJ2-5; weak D call: TRBD2 (6 bases). The CDR3 length is 17 residues. The germline gives CDR1 MDHEN, CDR2 SYDVKM. The V gene lost 4 bases and the J gene lost 3 bases, with 21 bases spanning the gap. CDR3 region: CASSYPRGRILEETQYF. The CDR3 DNA sequence: TGTGCCAGCAGTTACCCCCGGGGGAGAATCCTTGAAGAGACCCAGTACTTC.

CDR3 bases: TGTGCCAGCAGTTTATCACCGACAGGACAAGAGACCCAGTACTTC. It specifies CASSLSPTGQETQYF. The V and J genes are TRBV27 and TRBJ2-5; D is perhaps TRBD1 (6 bases). CDR3 size: 15 residues. Trimming removed 0 bases from V and 2 bases from J, with 10 bases in between. Germline V gene sequence: CDR1 MNHEY, CDR2 SMNVEV (reference sequence).

On this clonotype: A junction end diverges from the germline sequence, so it may reflect a read error. The chain recombines TRBV12-3 or TRBV12-4 with TRBJ1-2; TRBD1 agrees at 8 bases. The length of the CDR3 is 13 residues. DNA of the CDR3: TGTACCAGCAGACAACAGGGGGTCCGAGGCTACACCTTC. Its protein product is CTSRQQGVRGYTF.

This clonotype has just a few counts. J is TRBJ2-3 and V is TRBV7-2; TRBD2 matches 15 bases. This CDR3 region has 18 residues. Losses at the gene ends were 4 bases for V and 4 bases for J; bases not matched to a gene: 9. Germline CDR1 SGHTA, CDR2 FQGNSA. In DNA form, the CDR3 reads TGTGCCAGCAGCTACGGACTAGCGGGAGGGCCTAGCGCAGATACGCAGTATTTT. Amino acids: CASSYGLAGGPSADTQYF.

DNA for the CDR3: TGTGCCAGCGGAGGTACAGGGCTAGGCCAAGAGACCCAGTACTTC. It specifies CASGGTGLGQETQYF. V and J are TRBV5-6 and TRBJ2-5; possible D gene TRBD1, 6 bases. Trimming removed 7 bases at V and 1 base at J, with 17 bases between. The CDR3 sequence is 15 residues long. CDR1 is SGHDT, CDR2 YYEEEE, per germline.

This chain connects TRBV11-3 to TRBJ2-4; TRBD1 matches at 9 bases. Germline V CDR1 and CDR2: SGHNT, YENEEA. Losses at the gene ends were 2 bases for V and 8 bases for J; bases not matched to a gene: 13. The CDR3 loop spans 17 amino acids. The CDR3 region is CASSLSATGTGMYIQYF. For the CDR3, the DNA is TGTGCCAGCAGCTTAAGCGCGACCGGGACAGGGATGTACATTCAGTACTTC.

This clonotype has a handful of counts. The genes are TRBV7-2 and TRBJ1-5, with TRBD1 matching 8 bases. Trimming took 5 bases from V and 8 from J; bases not matched to a gene: 11. The CDR3 runs to 15 residues. The germline V gene encodes CDR1 SGHTA and CDR2 FQGNSA. CDR3 in DNA: TGTGCCAGCAGCCCACAGAGCTCACAGGGGGAGCCCCAGCATTTT. Translated, it gives CASSPQSSQGEPQHF.

This clonotype has ten or more counts. The chain combines TRBV7-2 with TRBJ1-2; D is possibly TRBD1 (6 bases). V dropped 4 bases and J dropped 8 bases, with 17 bases sitting between them. The CDR3 runs to 14 residues. CDR1 is SGHTA, CDR2 FQGNSA, per germline. This CDR3 reads CASSSLGGAGGYTF. The CDR3 region has the DNA TGTGCCAGCAGCTCGCTGGGGGGGGCTGGGGGCTACACCTTC.

This clonotype was picked up many times. The J gene is TRBJ1-6, the V gene TRBV7-2; D not resolved. The CDR3 loop spans 15 amino acids. CDR1 and CDR2 (germline): SGHTA, FQGNSA. Trimming pared 7 bases from V and 14 bases from J, leaving 24 bases between. CDR3 in amino acids: CASKPLGGTLETLHF. The CDR3 DNA reads TGTGCCAGCAAGCCCTTGGGCGGAACCTTGGAAACCCTCCACTTT.

Only a few counts were recorded for this clonotype. V usage is TRBV7-9 and J usage is TRBJ2-1; D remains unclear. The germline V and J ends were trimmed by 1 base and 0 bases, with 10 bases remaining between them. The germline gives CDR1 SEHNR, CDR2 FQNEAQ (reference sequence). The CDR3 contains 16 residues. CDR3 DNA sequence: TGTGCCAGCAGCTTAGGTAACCCGAGCTCCTACAATGAGCAGTTCTTC. It yields the protein CASSLGNPSSYNEQFF.

The chain links TRBV27 to TRBJ1-5; weak D call: TRBD1 (5 bases). The V and J ends lost 6 bases and 2 bases respectively, with 14 bases between them. The germline CDR1 and CDR2 sequences are MNHEY and SMNVEV (reference sequence). There are 15 residues in the CDR3. CDR3 bases: TGTGCCAGCAGGGGACTAGGCTCGGGCAATCAGCCCCAGCATTTT. Protein: CASRGLGSGNQPQHF.

This clonotype was found a few times. The rearrangement joins TRBV6-6 to TRBJ2-1; 11 nucleotides match TRBD2. With 4 bases clipped from V and 8 bases from J, the junction kept 7 bases outside the gene matches. This CDR3 is built from 15 residues. The germline gives CDR1 MNHNY, CDR2 SVGAGI (reference sequence). The CDR3 region has the DNA TGTGCCAGCAGTTCGGGACTAGCGGTGGTCCATGAGCAGTTCTTC. This translates into CASSSGLAVVHEQFF.

The chain recombines TRBV29-1 with TRBJ2-5; tentatively, D is TRBD1 (6 bases). Deletions cut 1 base from V and 1 base from J, with 7 bases between. The germline V gene encodes CDR1 SQVTM and CDR2 ANQGSEA. This CDR3 spans 13 amino acids. The CDR3 nucleotides are TGCAGCGTTGAAGTGGGGGCCCAAGAGACCCAGTACTTC. Translated, it gives CSVEVGAQETQYF.

This clonotype has more than one count but fewer than ten. The CDR3 reads CASSQDSRGVGYTF. CDR3 in DNA: TGCGCCAGCAGCCAAGACAGCAGGGGGGTCGGCTACACCTTC. The J gene is TRBJ1-2, the V gene TRBV4-3, with 7 bases lining up with TRBD1. The CDR3 spans 14 residues. Germline trimming cut 0 bases from V and 8 bases from J; bases unmatched to any gene: 6. Germline V gives CDR1 LGHNA, CDR2 YSLEER.

Many counts were recorded for this clonotype. This rearrangement joins TRBV7-8 to TRBJ2-7; no reliable D call. Germline V CDR1 and CDR2: SGHVS, FQNEAQ. The CDR3 is 13 residues long. V lost 5 bases and J lost 0, with 8 bases in between. CDR3 sequence reads: CASSPRSSYEQYV. CDR3 nucleotide sequence: TGTGCCAGCAGCCCGAGGAGCTCCTACGAGCAGTACGTC.

The sample holds a few counts of this clonotype. The chain carries TRBV6-1 and TRBJ1-2, with no clear D. CDR3 length: 9 residues. The V end was cut by 10 bases, the J end by 2 bases, with 2 bases between. Germline CDR1 reads MNHNS; CDR2 reads SASEGT. The DNA of the CDR3 is TGTGCCATCAACTATGGCTACACCTTC. Amino acids: CAINYGYTF.

This clonotype was seen a single time. This chain links TRBV6-2 or TRBV6-3 with TRBJ2-3; 9 nucleotides line up with TRBD2. The CDR3 totals 16 residues. Germline-derived CDR1 and CDR2 are MNHEY and SVGEGT. The ends lost 0 bases at V and 4 bases at J; junction bases unmatched: 5. As DNA, the CDR3 is TGTGCCAGCAGTTACTCCCCTAGCGGGACTTCAGATACGCAGTATTTT. As protein: CASSYSPSGTSDTQYF.

The table lists this clonotype with many counts. The chain combines TRBV20-1 with TRBJ2-5, with D tentatively TRBD2 (6 bases). V gave up 6 bases and J gave up 7 bases, with 24 bases separating them. Germline values: CDR1 DFQATT, CDR2 SNEGSKA (reference sequence). The CDR3 runs to 15 residues. CDR3 residues: CSAKPGGGVPGTQYF. CDR3 nucleotides: TGCAGTGCCAAACCTGGGGGAGGCGTCCCGGGGACCCAGTACTTC.

The chain is built from TRBV6-2 or TRBV6-3 and TRBJ2-7; 8 bases align to TRBD2. The length of the CDR3 is 15 residues. J gave up 3 bases and V 4 bases, and 8 bases lay outside the gene matches. Germline CDR1 MNHEY, CDR2 SVGEGT. CDR3 residues: CASSSPAGGYYEQYF. CDR3 nucleotide sequence: TGTGCCAGCAGTTCCCCCGCGGGGGGCTACTACGAGCAGTACTTC.

This chain uses TRBV6-2 or TRBV6-3 with TRBJ2-1, with TRBD2 identical over 9 bases. The trim removed 3 bases at V and 6 bases at J, leaving 6 bases unmatched. Germline CDR1 is MNHEY and CDR2 is SVGEGT. The CDR3 runs to 15 residues. CDR3 region: CASSYGLAFINEQFF. DNA of the CDR3: TGTGCCAGCAGTTATGGACTAGCGTTCATCAATGAGCAGTTCTTC.

This clonotype was recorded at least ten times. The chain carries TRBV28 and TRBJ1-2, with D perhaps TRBD1 (6 bases). Trimming cost V 5 bases and J 5 bases, with 15 bases left between them. The V gene's germline CDR1 is MDHEN and CDR2 SYDVKM. The CDR3 runs to 14 residues. Written as DNA, the CDR3 is TGTGCCAGCAGTGCCGGGGGCGACCATTATGGCTACACCTTC. This codes for CASSAGGDHYGYTF.

This clonotype was detected a few times. The V gene is TRBV5-4, the J gene TRBJ2-3, with TRBD2 identical over 9 bases. The CDR3 has 14 residues. Germline V gene sequence: CDR1 SGHNT, CDR2 YYREEE (reference sequence). V lost 4 bases and J lost 6; bases outside the gene matches: 6. This CDR3 is CASSAGLAMDTQYF. CDR3 nucleotides: TGTGCCAGCAGCGCAGGACTAGCGATGGATACGCAGTATTTT.